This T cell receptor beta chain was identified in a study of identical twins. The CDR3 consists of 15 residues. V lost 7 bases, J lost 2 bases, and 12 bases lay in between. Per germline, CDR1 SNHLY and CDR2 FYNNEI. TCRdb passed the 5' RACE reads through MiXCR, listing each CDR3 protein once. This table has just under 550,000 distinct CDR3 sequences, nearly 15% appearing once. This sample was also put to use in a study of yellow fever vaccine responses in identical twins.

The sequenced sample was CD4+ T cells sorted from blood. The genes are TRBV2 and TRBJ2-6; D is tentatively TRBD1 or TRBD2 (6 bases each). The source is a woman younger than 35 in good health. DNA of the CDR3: TGTGCCAGCACGCTGGAGGGGGCTGGGGCCAACGTCCTGACTTTC. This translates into CASTLEGAGANVLTF.